Listed below are T cell receptor beta chains from one sample, sequenced in a study of vaccination and CD4 T cells after COVID-19. The antigens of these receptors remain unknown. MiXCR was run by TCRdb on the PCR reads, yielding one entry per CDR3 protein. The repertoire holds several thousand distinct CDR3 sequences, roughly 23% seen once, with about 34% in the top ten. Specimen: CD4+ T cells from blood, cultured in vitro. The receptors were sampled from a human donor in good health. CDR3s include the opening cysteine and the closing phenylalanine or tryptophan. D genes are given only for firm matches. Only some rows state a clone size, as once, few, many or a class for expanded clones.

>TRBV14|15|.|TRBJ1-1|.
CASSLPGSTNTEAFF
TGTGCCAGCAGCCTTCCCGGGTCAACGAACACTGAAGCTTTCTTT
>TRBV7-3|12|few|TRBJ2-2|.
CASSLILGELFF
TGTGCCAGCAGCTTAATCCTAGGGGAGCTGTTTTTT
>TRBV20-1|14|medium-sized|TRBJ2-3|.
CSAQRGAVTDTQYF
TGCAGTGCTCAACGGGGGGCCGTCACAGATACGCAGTATTTT
>TRBV20-1|12|few|TRBJ2-7|TRBD1
CSARTGGYEQYF
TGCAGTGCTAGGACAGGGGGCTACGAGCAGTACTTC
>TRBV6-4|14|few|TRBJ1-1|.
CASSDTSVGTEAFF
TGTGCCAGCAGTGACACCTCGGTGGGCACTGAAGCTTTCTTT
>TRBV6-4|15|few|TRBJ2-3|TRBD2
CASSDLAGSTDTQYF
TGTGCCAGCAGTGATCTAGCGGGGAGCACAGATACGCAGTATTTT
>TRBV7-9|18|few|TRBJ1-1|.
CASRDGEARAAGNTEAFF
TGTGCCAGCAGGGACGGGGAGGCTCGGGCCGCGGGGAACACTGAAGCTTTCTTT
>TRBV19|16|.|TRBJ1-4|.
CASSQGTGDGGEKLFF
TGTGCCAGTAGCCAAGGGACGGGGGACGGAGGTGAAAAACTGTTTTTT
>TRBV6-5|15|.|TRBJ2-7|TRBD1
CASSYFQGVFDEQYF
TGTGCCAGCAGTTACTTCCAGGGGGTCTTCGACGAGCAGTACTTC
>TRBV5-1|14|.|TRBJ1-6|.
CASSLSGRNSPLHF
TGCGCCAGCAGCTTGAGCGGCAGAAATTCACCCCTCCACTTT
>TRBV20-1|16|few|TRBJ2-3|TRBD2
CSARPGRGDITDTQYF
TGCAGTGCTAGACCTGGGCGGGGGGACATCACAGATACGCAGTATTTT
>TRBV20-1|17|few|TRBJ2-3|TRBD2
CSARDSVGLASTDTQYF
TGCAGTGCTAGAGATTCGGTTGGACTAGCTAGCACAGATACGCAGTATTTT
>TRBV30|12|once|TRBJ2-1|.
CAWSEDILRQFF
TGTGCCTGGAGTGAGGACATCCTACGGCAGTTCTTC
>TRBV7-9|11|medium-sized|TRBJ1-1|TRBD1
CASSTGVGAFF
TGTGCCAGCAGCACAGGGGTTGGGGCTTTCTTT
>TRBV24-1|14|few|TRBJ2-5|TRBD1
CATSEGQGIGTQYF
TGTGCCACCAGTGAGGGACAGGGAATCGGGACCCAGTACTTC
>TRBV4-1|15|.|TRBJ1-5|TRBD1
CASSQDSDRVQPQHF
TGCGCCAGCAGCCAAGATTCCGACAGGGTTCAGCCCCAGCATTTT
>TRBV5-1|14|.|TRBJ2-1|TRBD2
CASSLGTRNNEQFF
TGCGCCAGCAGCTTGGGGACTAGAAACAATGAGCAGTTCTTC
>TRBV6-1|16|.|TRBJ2-6|.
CASSGGTHSGANVLTF
TGTGCCAGCTCCGGTGGAACCCACTCTGGGGCCAACGTCCTGACTTTC
>TRBV6-1|14|few|TRBJ1-5|TRBD1
CASSLTGDEQPQHF
TGTGCCAGCAGCCTGACAGGGGATGAACAGCCCCAGCATTTT
>TRBV5-6|13|.|TRBJ2-7|.
CASSLGEAYEQYF
TGTGCCAGCAGCTTGGGGGAGGCCTACGAGCAGTACTTC
>TRBV6-5|12|.|TRBJ1-1|.
CASSSPGTEAFF
TGTGCCAGCAGTTCCCCGGGTACTGAAGCTTTCTTT
>TRBV28|14|.|TRBJ1-5|.
CASSRRVNSQPQHF
TGTGCCAGCAGCCGTAGAGTCAACAGTCAGCCCCAGCATTTT
>TRBV5-1|15|.|TRBJ2-7|TRBD1
CASSIAGTGAYEQYF
TGCGCCAGCAGCATAGCCGGGACAGGGGCCTACGAGCAGTACTTC
>TRBV10-3|14|.|TRBJ2-7|TRBD1
CAISRTGVLEEQYF
TGTGCCATCAGCAGGACAGGTGTACTTGAAGAGCAGTACTTC